Below, 22 T cell receptor beta chains from the same sample are listed, as sequenced in a study of beta chain features in type 1 diabetes. For these receptors, no antigen is known. The entirety of the isolated RNA underwent reverse transcription, so expressed TCRB transcripts were sequenced. This table comes from immunoSEQ multiplex PCR, and its TCRdb copy is limited to in-frame clones, with some not included. The sample has 12,000 to 15,000 clones; approximately 68% are singletons. Study-level findings and limits: When Type 1 diabetes patients were examined, their TCRB CDR3s proved moderately but significantly shorter in all four CD4+ subsets.

Source material: stem cell memory CD4+ T cells from blood. Every receptor here comes from a woman aged 18-35 years with type 1 diabetes.

In this sample, this clone turned up a few times. J is TRBJ2-1 and V is TRBV19, with TRBD1 identical over 7 bases. Germline CDR1 and CDR2: LNHDA and SQIVND (reference sequence). The V and J ends lost 5 bases and 1 base, in that order; junction bases with no gene match: 8. The CDR3 contains 16 residues. In nucleotides, the CDR3 is TGTGCCAGTAGTGGGGGACAGCCGCTTTCCTACAATGAGCAGTTCTTC. Its translation is CASSGGQPLSYNEQFF.

The chain has TRBV19 and TRBJ1-1, with 7 bases fitting TRBD1. Trimming cost V 8 bases and J 0 bases; bases outside gene matches: 12. In germline, CDR1 is LNHDA, CDR2 SQIVND (reference sequence). This CDR3 is built from 16 residues. CDR3 in amino acids: CASWKNRGQLNTEAFF. CDR3 DNA sequence: TGTGCCAGTTGGAAAAACAGGGGACAGCTGAACACTGAAGCTTTCTTT.

The V gene is TRBV14, the J gene TRBJ2-3; 9 bases line up with TRBD1. Per the germline V gene, CDR1 is SGHDN and CDR2 is FVKESK. J lost 3 bases, V lost 4 bases, and 5 bases had no gene match. The CDR3 is 15 residues long. CDR3 coding DNA: TGTGCCAGCAGCCTTGGGACAGGGCTTACAGATACGCAGTATTTT. It yields the protein CASSLGTGLTDTQYF.

The rearrangement links TRBV5-4 to TRBJ1-1; D is ambiguous. V was clipped by 3 bases and J by 3 bases, with 12 bases between them. In germline, CDR1 is SGHNT, CDR2 YYREEE (reference sequence). CDR3 length: 14 residues. The CDR3 spells CASSSLNRDTEAFF. The CDR3 DNA is TGTGCCAGCAGCTCGCTAAATCGGGACACTGAAGCTTTCTTT.

V and J are TRBV10-3 and TRBJ2-3; the D gene is possibly TRBD1 (5 bases). V shed 3 bases and J shed 4 bases, with 11 bases lying between them. This CDR3 comprises 14 residues. Germline V gives CDR1 ENHRY, CDR2 SYGVKD. CDR3 region: CAISDGQAADTQYF. CDR3 sequence (DNA): TGTGCCATCAGTGATGGACAAGCAGCAGATACGCAGTATTTT.

The J gene is TRBJ1-3, the V gene TRBV14; the D gene is possibly TRBD1 (5 bases). The V end was cut by 0 bases, the J end by 2 bases, with 8 bases between. This CDR3 contains 15 residues. CDR1 SGHDN and CDR2 FVKESK come from the germline V gene. In DNA, the CDR3 is TGTGCCAGCAGCCAAGATTCGGGGGCTGGAAACACCATATATTTT. Translated: CASSQDSGAGNTIYF.

This clone was seen a single time. This chain links TRBV14 with TRBJ2-3; 7 positions agree with TRBD1. In germline, CDR1 is SGHDN, CDR2 FVKESK. V gave up 4 bases and J gave up 0 bases; unmatched junction bases: 7. This CDR3 has 16 amino acids. Written as DNA, the CDR3 is TGTGCCAGCAGCCTCCGACAGGGAATAAGCACAGATACGCAGTATTTT. Translation gives CASSLRQGISTDTQYF.

This chain joins TRBV2 and TRBJ2-2; maybe TRBD2 (5 bases). From germline, CDR1 is SNHLY and CDR2 FYNNEI. The V end lost 7 bases, the J end lost 1 base, and 13 bases lay between the germline ends. This CDR3 comprises 15 residues. The CDR3 DNA reads TGTGCCAGCACGGAGGACCAGATGAACACCGGGGAGCTGTTTTTT. Translated, it gives CASTEDQMNTGELFF.

This clone was counted between two and nine times. The chain has TRBV6-1 and TRBJ2-2; 11 bases line up with TRBD1. This CDR3 region has 18 residues. Per germline, CDR1 MNHNS and CDR2 SASEGT. The ends lost 3 bases at V and 5 bases at J; junction bases unmatched: 11. CDR3 in DNA: TGTGCCAGCAGTGATATGGACAGGGGGCATGTCAGGACCGGGGAGCTGTTTTTT. Protein product: CASSDMDRGHVRTGELFF.

The genes are TRBV7-6 and TRBJ2-5; 10 positions match TRBD2. This CDR3 region has 18 residues. Germline-derived CDR1 and CDR2 are SGHVS and FNYEAQ. The J segment lost 5 bases and the V segment lost 3 bases, leaving 15 bases of the junction unmatched. The CDR3 here is CASSLEASGSTAGETQYF. The DNA for the CDR3 is TGTGCCAGCAGCTTGGAGGCTAGCGGGAGTACCGCAGGGGAGACCCAGTACTTC.

CDR3 nucleotide sequence: TGTGCCAGCAGTTATTCACACAGGGGGTCCTACGAGCAGTACTTC. It translates to CASSYSHRGSYEQYF. The V call is TRBV6-5, the J call TRBJ2-7; 8 bases fit TRBD1. V was pared by 3 bases and J by 1 base, with 5 bases of the junction left unmatched. CDR3 length equals 15 residues. Germline-derived CDR1 and CDR2 are MNHEY and SVGAGI.

The V call is TRBV10-1, the J call TRBJ2-1, with D perhaps matching TRBD2 (6 bases). Germline V lookup: CDR1 WNHNN, CDR2 SYGVQD (reference sequence). This CDR3 is built from 14 residues. V gave up 5 bases and J gave up 10 bases, with 18 bases separating them. Here the CDR3 reads CASSSRPGGNEQFF. DNA for the CDR3: TGCGCCAGCAGTTCCCGCCCAGGAGGGAACGAGCAGTTCTTC.

V usage is TRBV5-4 and J usage is TRBJ2-7; 9 nucleotides match TRBD1. The CDR3 totals 15 residues. The V gene end was trimmed by 3 bases and the J gene end by 0 bases; junction bases not matched to a gene: 4. From germline, CDR1 is SGHNT and CDR2 YYREEE (reference sequence). The CDR3 nucleotides read TGTGCCAGCAGCTCTGGACAGGGGTCCTCCTACGAGCAGTACTTC. It yields the protein CASSSGQGSSYEQYF. The full variable domain, completed using reference TRBV5-4 and TRBJ2-7, is ETGVTQSPTHLIKTRGQQVTLRCSSQSGHNTVSWYQQALGQGPQFIFQYYREEENGRGNFPPRFSGLQFPNYSSELNVNALELDDSALYLCASSSGQGSSYEQYFGPGTRLTVT.

This clone was found a few times. The chain links TRBV4-3 to TRBJ2-7; D may be TRBD2 (6 bases). This CDR3 spans 14 amino acids. CDR1 is LGHNA and CDR2 is YSLEER in the germline V gene. The germline V and J ends were trimmed by 0 bases and 5 bases, with 11 bases remaining between them. Here the CDR3 reads CASSQDHGGNEQYF. CDR3 sequence (DNA): TGCGCCAGCAGCCAAGATCACGGAGGGAACGAGCAGTACTTC.

In its sample, this clone was seen a few times. V is TRBV7-9 and J is TRBJ1-5; the D is unclear. Trimming left V 3 bases short and J 5 bases short, with 5 bases between. This CDR3 region has 12 residues. Per germline, CDR1 SEHNR and CDR2 FQNEAQ (reference sequence). The CDR3 nucleotides are TGTGCCAGCAGCTTTACGGATCAGCCCCAGCATTTT. Its protein product is CASSFTDQPQHF.

The chain couples TRBV7-2 to TRBJ2-1; TRBD1 might be the D (5 bases). This CDR3 comprises 15 residues. V was trimmed by 4 bases and J by 7 bases, leaving 17 bases between them. CDR1 and CDR2 (germline): SGHTA, FQGNSA. The CDR3 sequence is CASSYLGLVSNEQFF. In DNA, the CDR3 is TGTGCCAGCAGCTACCTGGGGCTAGTGTCGAATGAGCAGTTCTTC.

The rearrangement joins TRBV28 to TRBJ1-5; D perhaps matches TRBD1 (5 bases). CDR3 length: 14 amino acids. Per germline, CDR1 MDHEN and CDR2 SYDVKM. V lost 9 bases and J 2 bases, leaving 14 bases between the germline ends. The CDR3, as DNA: TGTGCCAGGGCGGCCGGGGGGGGCAATCAGCCCCAGCATTTT. Translated, it gives CARAAGGGNQPQHF.

This clone was seen a few times. This rearrangement joins TRBV28 to TRBJ2-5; 15 bases are a match to TRBD2. Germline V CDR1 and CDR2: MDHEN, SYDVKM. The length of the CDR3 is 15 residues. J lost 4 bases, V lost 8 bases, and 5 bases had no gene match. The CDR3 region has the DNA TGTGCCAGCTGGGGACTAGCGGGAGGTGGAGAGACCCAGTACTTC. Protein product: CASWGLAGGGETQYF. Using reference TRBV28 and TRBJ2-5 for the parts outside the CDR3, the full variable domain is DVKVTQSSRYLVKRTGEKVFLECVQDMDHENMFWYRQDPGLGLRLIYFSYDVKMKEKGDIPEGYSVSREKKERFSLILESASTNQTSMYLCASWGLAGGGETQYFGPGTRLLVL.

J is TRBJ2-3 and V is TRBV7-8; TRBD2 matches 14 bases. The V segment lost 4 bases and the J segment 3 bases; nucleotides outside the gene matches: 9. CDR3 length equals 18 residues. CDR1 and CDR2 from the germline V gene are SGHVS and FQNEAQ. CDR3: CASSSTGTSGSGTDTQYF. In nucleotides, the CDR3 is TGTGCCAGCAGCTCCACTGGGACTAGCGGGAGTGGGACAGATACGCAGTATTTT.

CDR3 residues: CASSLSRGGEGYTF. The CDR3 bases are TGTGCCAGCAGCTTAAGTCGGGGAGGGGAGGGCTACACCTTC. The V and J genes are TRBV7-2 and TRBJ1-2, with D possibly TRBD1 on 5 matching bases. The CDR3 is made up of 14 amino acids. Per germline, CDR1 SGHTA and CDR2 FQGNSA. Trimming removed 2 bases from V and 8 bases from J, with 15 bases in between.

The chain employs TRBV4-3 and TRBJ1-1, with D unresolved. V was trimmed by 1 base and J by 3 bases, leaving 9 bases between them. CDR1 and CDR2 (germline): LGHNA, YSLEER. This CDR3 has 14 amino acids. Here the CDR3 reads CASSQGRQYTEAFF. CDR3 sequence (DNA): TGCGCCAGCAGCCAAGGCAGACAATACACTGAAGCTTTCTTT.

V and J are TRBV23-1 and TRBJ1-5; TRBD1 agrees at 8 bases. TRBV23-1 is labeled an ORF, and its function is uncertain. The CDR3 is 13 residues long. V gave up 2 bases and J gave up 6 bases; unmatched junction bases: 0. This CDR3 reads CASSQQGAQPQHF. For the CDR3, the DNA is TGCGCCAGCAGTCAACAGGGGGCTCAGCCCCAGCATTTT.